Each of the 14 T cell receptor beta chains below was sequenced from the same sample in a study of OX40 agonist ivuxolimab in advanced cancers. Clones were read by immunoSEQ multiplex PCR, and TCRdb kept only the in-frame ones, dropping some. The profile covers about 75,000 clones, with about 88% appearing a single time and roughly 8% taken by the ten largest. The material was CD4+ or CD8+ T cells sorted from blood, obtained in a trial of the OX40 agonist ivuxolimab. Every receptor here comes from an adult with an advanced solid tumor such as melanoma, head and neck, liver or kidney cancer.

V is TRBV19 and J is TRBJ1-3; unclear D gene. The CDR3 consists of 16 residues. Germline CDR1 is LNHDA and CDR2 is SQIVND (reference sequence). With 4 bases removed from V and 0 bases from J, the gap between germline ends came to 13 bases. The CDR3 coding sequence is TGTGCCAGTAGTAGGGCGACCGCCTTCTCTGGAAACACCATATATTTT. Amino acids: CASSRATAFSGNTIYF.

The rearrangement links TRBV5-5 to TRBJ1-1; 7 bases fit TRBD1. CDR1 SGHKS and CDR2 YYEKEE come from the germline V gene (reference sequence). The CDR3 totals 14 residues. With V trimmed by 2 bases and J by 5 bases, 6 bases remained unmatched. The CDR3 coding sequence is TGTGCCAGCAGCTTACAGGGGACGAGGACTGAAGCTTTCTTT. It translates to CASSLQGTRTEAFF.

This chain joins TRBV7-9 and TRBJ1-1; D might be TRBD1 (6 bases). Germline V CDR1 and CDR2: SEHNR, FQNEAQ (reference sequence). Trimming pared 3 bases from V and 3 bases from J, leaving 11 bases between. This CDR3 is built from 14 residues. This CDR3 reads CASSLVGADTEAFF. As DNA, the CDR3 is TGTGCCAGCAGCTTGGTGGGGGCGGACACTGAAGCTTTCTTT. Full variable domain (rest looked up from reference TRBV7-9 and TRBJ1-1): DTGVSQNPRHKITKRGQNVTFRCDPISEHNRLYWYRQTLGQGPEFLTYFQNEAQLEKSRLLSDRFSAERPKGSFSTLEIQRTEQGDSAMYLCASSLVGADTEAFFGQGTRLTVV.

This rearrangement joins TRBV10-3 to TRBJ2-3, with 10 positions matching TRBD2. Losses at the gene ends were 7 bases for V and 2 bases for J; bases not matched to a gene: 3. The CDR3 is made up of 14 amino acids. The germline gives CDR1 ENHRY, CDR2 SYGVKD. CDR3 sequence reads: CAIITSGNTDTQYF. The CDR3 region has the DNA TGTGCCATCATTACTAGCGGGAACACAGATACGCAGTATTTT.

The rearrangement links TRBV19 to TRBJ2-1, with a tentative D call TRBD2 (6 bases). Trimming cost V 3 bases and J 6 bases, with 18 bases left between them. The germline gives CDR1 LNHDA, CDR2 SQIVND (reference sequence). The CDR3 spans 16 residues. CDR3 in amino acids: CASSIPPGSSFNEQFF. The DNA of the CDR3 is TGTGCCAGTAGTATCCCCCCCGGGAGCTCTTTCAATGAGCAGTTCTTC.

The rearrangement joins TRBV5-5 to TRBJ1-5; no clear D. The length of the CDR3 is 12 residues. V was clipped by 0 bases and J by 7 bases, with 5 bases between them. The germline V gene encodes CDR1 SGHKS and CDR2 YYEKEE (reference sequence). DNA of the CDR3: TGTGCCAGCAGCTTGGCGACGCAGCCCCAGCATTTT. It specifies CASSLATQPQHF.

V is TRBV6-4 and J is TRBJ2-3; 10 positions match TRBD2. Germline CDR1 is MRHNA and CDR2 is SNTAGT. This CDR3 region has 15 residues. The junction had 3 bases not matched to a gene; V was cut back by 5 bases and J by 1 base. In nucleotides, the CDR3 is TGTGCCAGCAGTCCCCTAGCGGGGGGCACAGATACGCAGTATTTT. Its translation: CASSPLAGGTDTQYF.

This clone appeared once. The chain carries TRBV15 and TRBJ2-5; no definite D call. The CDR3 loop spans 11 amino acids. Trimming shortened V by 3 bases and J by 1 base, and 0 bases separated the two germline ends. From germline, CDR1 is LNHNV and CDR2 YYDKDF (reference sequence). The CDR3 sequence is CATSSQETQYF. CDR3 DNA: TGTGCCACCAGCAGCCAAGAGACCCAGTACTTC.

The genes are TRBV11-3 and TRBJ1-1, with a tentative D call TRBD1 (5 bases). Trimming pared 7 bases from V and 5 bases from J, leaving 11 bases between. The CDR3 consists of 12 residues. Looked up from germline, CDR1 is SGHNT and CDR2 is YENEEA. CDR3 region: CASNAGGTEAFF. The CDR3 region has the DNA TGTGCCAGCAATGCGGGGGGTACTGAAGCTTTCTTT.

V usage is TRBV9 and J usage is TRBJ2-1, with a possible D match to TRBD2 (5 bases). V lost 2 bases to trimming and J lost 9 bases, with 24 bases between them. Germline V gives CDR1 SGDLS, CDR2 YYNGEE. The CDR3 loop spans 17 amino acids. CDR3 residues: CASSVDPPTLALTEQFF. The CDR3 region has the DNA TGTGCCAGCAGCGTCGATCCCCCGACGCTAGCCCTAACTGAGCAGTTCTTC.

CDR3 sequence (DNA): TGTGCCAGCAGCTTTAACGCGGGGGGCGTATACGAGCAGTACTTC. Protein product: CASSFNAGGVYEQYF. J is TRBJ2-7 and V is TRBV7-8; TRBD2 matches at 8 bases. J was trimmed by 4 bases and V by 3 bases; bases with no gene match: 8. The V gene's germline CDR1 is SGHVS and CDR2 FQNEAQ. The CDR3 is made up of 15 amino acids.

The chain combines TRBV2 with TRBJ2-7; D is possibly TRBD2 (6 bases). V was pared by 3 bases and J by 3 bases, with 15 bases between. CDR3 length: 15 residues. Germline CDR1 and CDR2: SNHLY and FYNNEI. Here the CDR3 reads CASSDRSVGSYEQYF. CDR3 sequence (DNA): TGTGCCAGCAGTGATAGGTCGGTCGGGAGCTACGAGCAGTACTTC.

The CDR3 protein is CASSLWVGGLTGYGYTF. For the CDR3, the DNA is TGTGCCAGCAGCTTATGGGTCGGGGGGCTTACAGGCTATGGCTACACCTTC. V is TRBV7-9 and J is TRBJ1-2; possible D gene TRBD1, 6 bases. This CDR3 comprises 17 residues. Germline CDR1 is SEHNR and CDR2 is FQNEAQ (reference sequence). V gave up 2 bases and J gave up 4 bases, with 20 bases separating them. The full variable domain, in which reference TRBV7-9 and TRBJ1-2 provide the parts outside the CDR3, is DTGVSQNPRHKITKRGQNVTFRCDPISEHNRLYWYRQTLGQGPEFLTYFQNEAQLEKSRLLSDRFSAERPKGSFSTLEIQRTEQGDSAMYLCASSLWVGGLTGYGYTFGSGTRLTVV.

This clone ranks as medium-sized. This chain connects TRBV15 to TRBJ1-2, with 7 bases lining up with TRBD1. The CDR3 consists of 14 residues. After removal of 5 bases from V and 2 bases from J, the junction contained 5 bases not matched to a gene. Germline-derived CDR1 and CDR2 are LNHNV and YYDKDF (reference sequence). DNA for the CDR3: TGTGCCACCAGCTTCCCGGGACAGAACTATGGCTACACCTTC. Its protein product is CATSFPGQNYGYTF.